Sequencing of this T cell receptor beta chain was carried out in a study of T cells in localized non-small cell lung cancer. Repertoires were generated with immunoSEQ multiplex PCR, while TCRdb's copy carries only in-frame clones and drops some. The sample yields 40,000 or so clones, 81% seen once. Germline CDR1 reads LNHNV; CDR2 reads YYDKDF (reference sequence). This CDR3 is 13 amino acids long. V was trimmed by 2 bases and J by 6 bases, leaving 9 bases between them. The chain has TRBV15 and TRBJ2-3; no definite D call. This sample comprised peripheral blood mononuclear cells, obtained before any cancer treatment. The receptor was isolated from a male donor aged 60 or older with stage II lung adenocarcinoma. The CDR3 is CATSRPGVDTQYF. The CDR3 DNA is TGTGCCACCAGCAGACCTGGGGTGGATACGCAGTATTTT.